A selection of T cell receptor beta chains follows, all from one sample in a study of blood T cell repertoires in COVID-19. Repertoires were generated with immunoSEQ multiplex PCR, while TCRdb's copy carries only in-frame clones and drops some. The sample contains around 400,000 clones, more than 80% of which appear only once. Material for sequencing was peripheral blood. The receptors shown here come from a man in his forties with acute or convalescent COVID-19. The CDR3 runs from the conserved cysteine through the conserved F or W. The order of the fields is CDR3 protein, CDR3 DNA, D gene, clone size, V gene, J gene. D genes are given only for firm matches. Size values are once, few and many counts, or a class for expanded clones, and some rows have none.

CDR3: CASSLPGHGYTF
DNA: TGTGCCAGCAGTTTACCAGGCCATGGCTACACCTTC
D: .
size: .
V: TRBV12-3/TRBV12-4
J: TRBJ1-2

CDR3: CASSPGQGNYGYTF
DNA: TGTGCCAGTAGTCCGGGACAGGGAAACTATGGCTACACCTTC
D: TRBD1
size: .
V: TRBV19
J: TRBJ1-2

CDR3: CASSRDAATGKQHF
DNA: TGCGCCAGCAGCAGGGATGCAGCAACGGGAAAACAGCATTTT
D: .
size: few
V: TRBV5-1
J: TRBJ1-5

CDR3: CASSYSTGTSYEQYF
DNA: TGTGCCAGCAGTTACTCGACTGGCACCTCCTACGAGCAGTACTTC
D: .
size: .
V: TRBV6-5
J: TRBJ2-7

CDR3: CASSLGSANTEAFF
DNA: TGTGCCAGCAGCTTAGGGAGTGCGAACACTGAAGCTTTCTTT
D: .
size: .
V: TRBV7-9
J: TRBJ1-1

CDR3: CSVGSHTGSEQYF
DNA: TGCAGCGTTGGAAGCCACACTGGGAGCGAGCAGTACTTC
D: .
size: .
V: TRBV29-1
J: TRBJ2-7

CDR3: CASSPPGTGGNQPQHF
DNA: TGTGCCAGCTCACCACCTGGGACAGGGGGCAATCAGCCCCAGCATTTT
D: TRBD1
size: .
V: TRBV18
J: TRBJ1-5

CDR3: CASSRGQGANYGYTF
DNA: TGTGCCAGCAGCCGAGGTCAGGGGGCTAACTATGGCTACACCTTC
D: TRBD1
size: few
V: TRBV7-8
J: TRBJ1-2

CDR3: CASSVGLTGGLTF
DNA: TGCGCCAGCAGTGTGGGACTGACCGGAGGGCTCACCTTC
D: .
size: .
V: TRBV10-1
J: TRBJ1-2

CDR3: CSASTFGGNLHNEQFF
DNA: TGCAGTGCTAGTACATTTGGGGGGAACCTACACAATGAGCAGTTCTTC
D: .
size: .
V: TRBV20-1
J: TRBJ2-1

CDR3: CASSAVRGEKLFF
DNA: TGTGCCAGCAGCGCCGTCAGAGGGGAAAAACTGTTTTTT
D: .
size: .
V: TRBV7-2
J: TRBJ1-4

CDR3: CASRRQGNTEAFF
DNA: TGTGCCAGCAGGAGACAGGGGAACACTGAAGCTTTCTTT
D: TRBD1
size: .
V: TRBV6-5
J: TRBJ1-1

CDR3: CAWTGQTQTYSPLHF
DNA: TGTGCCTGGACCGGCCAGACGCAGACTTATTCACCCCTCCACTTT
D: .
size: .
V: TRBV30
J: TRBJ1-6

CDR3: CASNYPPPEQYF
DNA: TGTGCCAGCAACTATCCTCCTCCCGAGCAGTACTTC
D: .
size: .
V: TRBV28
J: TRBJ2-7

CDR3: CASSLRYPVAYNSPLHF
DNA: TGTGCCAGCAGTTTACGATACCCAGTGGCCTATAATTCACCCCTCCACTTT
D: .
size: .
V: TRBV27
J: TRBJ1-6

CDR3: CASSYGTGGVGYTF
DNA: TGTGCCAGCAGTTACGGGACAGGGGGCGTCGGCTACACCTTC
D: TRBD1
size: .
V: TRBV6-2/TRBV6-3
J: TRBJ1-2

CDR3: CASSQGTSGNTIYF
DNA: TGTGCCAGCTCCCAAGGGACTTCTGGAAACACCATATATTTT
D: .
size: .
V: TRBV18
J: TRBJ1-3

CDR3: CASSPGGGVAFF
DNA: TGTGCCAGCAGCCCCGGCGGGGGCGTAGCTTTCTTT
D: .
size: few
V: TRBV11-3
J: TRBJ1-1

CDR3: CSVEDEDSYGYTF
DNA: TGCAGCGTTGAAGATGAAGACAGCTATGGCTACACCTTC
D: .
size: once
V: TRBV29-1
J: TRBJ1-2

CDR3: CASSPLGGRGRVDGHGYTF
DNA: TGTGCCAGCAGCCCTCTCGGCGGAAGGGGGCGCGTAGATGGCCATGGCTACACCTTC
D: TRBD1
size: .
V: TRBV11-3
J: TRBJ1-2

CDR3: CASSQGGLNTGELFF
DNA: TGTGCCAGCAGCCAAGGGGGCCTTAACACCGGGGAGCTGTTTTTT
D: .
size: .
V: TRBV4-2
J: TRBJ2-2

CDR3: CASTLGGYGTGELFF
DNA: TGTGCCAGCACCCTGGGGGGGTACGGCACCGGGGAGCTGTTTTTT
D: TRBD2
size: once
V: TRBV28
J: TRBJ2-2

CDR3: CASSPPGLTSRDEQYF
DNA: TGTGCCAGCAGTCCCCCGGGACTTACGTCTCGGGACGAGCAGTACTTC
D: .
size: .
V: TRBV28
J: TRBJ2-7

CDR3: CASSFFGGTSYEQYF
DNA: TGTGCCAGCAGCTTTTTCGGGGGGACATCCTACGAGCAGTACTTC
D: .
size: .
V: TRBV7-2
J: TRBJ2-7

CDR3: CASSPRGLADTGSYEQYF
DNA: TGTGCCAGCAGCCCAAGGGGACTAGCGGATACCGGGAGCTACGAGCAGTACTTC
D: TRBD2
size: .
V: TRBV3-1/TRBV3-2
J: TRBJ2-7

CDR3: CASSPSRDRANYGYTF
DNA: TGTGCCAGCTCACCATCTAGGGACAGGGCAAACTATGGCTACACCTTC
D: TRBD1
size: .
V: TRBV18
J: TRBJ1-2

CDR3: CASSRPSGRFYGYTF
DNA: TGTGCCAGCAGCCGCCCCAGCGGGCGGTTCTATGGCTACACCTTC
D: .
size: .
V: TRBV4-2
J: TRBJ1-2

CDR3: CANSLAGGTNEQFF
DNA: TGCGCCAATTCATTAGCGGGGGGGACAAATGAGCAGTTCTTC
D: TRBD2
size: .
V: TRBV23-1
J: TRBJ2-1

CDR3: CASSQSTGHYGYTF
DNA: TGCGCCAGCAGCCAATCGACAGGGCACTATGGCTACACCTTC
D: TRBD1
size: .
V: TRBV4-1
J: TRBJ1-2

CDR3: CASSQGTGGNQPQHF
DNA: TGCGCCAGCAGCCAGGGGACAGGAGGCAATCAGCCCCAGCATTTT
D: TRBD1
size: few
V: TRBV4-1
J: TRBJ1-5

CDR3: CASSTTGGGETQYF
DNA: TGTGCCAGCAGTACGACAGGGGGCGGGGAGACCCAGTACTTC
D: TRBD1
size: .
V: TRBV28
J: TRBJ2-5

CDR3: CASSFRGNNEKLFF
DNA: TGTGCCAGCAGTTTCCGCGGAAATAATGAAAAACTGTTTTTT
D: .
size: .
V: TRBV27
J: TRBJ1-4

CDR3: CAVRLGEQDEQFF
DNA: TGTGCCGTTCGTCTGGGCGAACAAGATGAGCAGTTCTTC
D: .
size: .
V: TRBV10-3
J: TRBJ2-1